This T cell receptor (beta chain) was sequenced for a study of T-cell reconstitution after alpha-beta-depleted transplantation in children. Notes on the study in general: Surviving recipient T cells and thymic progenitors produced the high day-60 TCRbeta diversity seen in some patients.

Germline V gene sequence: CDR1 SQVTM, CDR2 ANQGSEA. Deletions cut 4 bases from V and 4 bases from J, with 32 bases between. This CDR3 spans 19 amino acids. Unique molecular identifiers were built into the TCRbeta library. MiXCR was run by TCRdb on the PCR reads, yielding one entry per CDR3 protein. Here the sample spans approximately 150,000 distinct CDR3 sequences, around 8.5% being singletons. This clonotype was seen at least ten times. Its matching antigen is unknown. The clonotype was recovered from a female patient aged 2 to 10 who had a stem cell transplant for congenital amegakaryocytic thrombocytopenia, so the T cells may come from the graft donor. Here the sequenced sample was PBMCs, mostly from graft donor cells, taken 180 days after TCRalphabeta/CD19-depleted stem cell transplant. This sequence joins TRBV29-1 and TRBJ2-7, with TRBD2 as a possible D gene (6 bases). The chain's CDR3 is CSVGDSAGQAPFYSYEQYF. The DNA of the CDR3 is TGCAGCGTTGGGGATTCGGCGGGGCAGGCACCGTTCTACTCTTACGAGCAGTACTTC.